One and the same sample provided the 15 T cell receptor beta chains below, sequenced in a study of yellow fever vaccine responses in identical twins. TCRdb called the RT-PCR reads again in MiXCR, with one record for every CDR3 protein. The sample lists about 19,000 distinct CDR3 sequences, around 70% occurring once. The sample here was T cells from blood (PBMCs), unsorted or a sorted subset (not recorded which), taken before or after yellow fever vaccination (not recorded which). The receptors here all came from a woman aged 18-35 years who received the yellow fever vaccine.

This chain uses TRBV20-1 with TRBJ1-6; a weak D match, TRBD1 (6 bases). Trimming stripped 5 bases from V and 10 bases from J, with 12 bases between. Germline loops: CDR1 DFQATT, CDR2 SNEGSKA (reference sequence). This CDR3 comprises 12 residues. This CDR3 reads CSALDRKSPLHF. The CDR3 nucleotides are TGCAGTGCTCTCGACAGGAAATCACCCCTCCACTTT.

The chain combines TRBV10-2 with TRBJ2-1; 10 bases line up with TRBD2. Losses at the gene ends were 4 bases for V and 3 bases for J; bases not matched to a gene: 0. The CDR3 runs 14 residues. Germline loops: CDR1 WSHSY, CDR2 SAAADI. In DNA, the CDR3 is TGCGCCAGCAGTGGACTAGCGGGCTACAATGAGCAGTTCTTC. It is translated as CASSGLAGYNEQFF.

The V gene is TRBV12-3 or TRBV12-4, the J gene TRBJ2-7, with 7 nucleotides matching TRBD1. CDR3 length: 14 residues. After removal of 5 bases from V and 4 bases from J, the junction contained 8 bases not matched to a gene. For the CDR3, the DNA is TGTGCCAGCAGTCTCCGACAGGGAAATTACGAGCAGTACTTC. It yields the protein CASSLRQGNYEQYF.

The chain carries TRBV6-1 and TRBJ1-5; no clear D gene. Germline CDR1 is MNHNS and CDR2 is SASEGT. This CDR3 contains 15 residues. V lost 3 bases and J 6 bases, leaving 15 bases between the germline ends. This CDR3 is CASSDELFVGQPQHF. CDR3 coding DNA: TGTGCCAGCAGTGACGAGTTGTTTGTGGGTCAGCCCCAGCATTTT.

This chain links TRBV12-3 or TRBV12-4 with TRBJ1-4; D perhaps matches TRBD1 (5 bases). Deletions cut 5 bases from V and 2 bases from J, with 9 bases between. This CDR3 region has 14 residues. The CDR3, as DNA: TGTGCCAGCAGTCTCGGGGCGACTAATGAAAAACTGTTTTTT. Its protein is CASSLGATNEKLFF.

J is TRBJ1-1 and V is TRBV2; possible D gene TRBD1, 5 bases. CDR1 and CDR2 from the germline V gene are SNHLY and FYNNEI. The CDR3 runs to 14 residues. V was shortened by 3 bases and J by 3 bases, with 11 bases between the two germline ends. The CDR3 DNA follows: TGTGCCAGCAGTGAGACAGTTGGGGACACTGAAGCTTTCTTT. This translates into CASSETVGDTEAFF.

J is TRBJ1-5 and V is TRBV20-1; 7 nucleotides align to TRBD1. The V and J ends lost 7 bases and 0 bases, in that order; junction bases with no gene match: 6. The CDR3 is made up of 14 amino acids. Germline lookup yields CDR1 DFQATT and CDR2 SNEGSKA (reference sequence). The DNA of the CDR3 is TGCAGTGTCCAGGGGGACGATAGCAATCAGCCCCAGCATTTT. Translating it yields CSVQGDDSNQPQHF.

This clonotype was recorded a few times. The genes are TRBV7-9 and TRBJ2-2, with D possibly being TRBD2 (5 bases). V lost 6 bases and J 4 bases, leaving 12 bases between the germline ends. Germline CDR1 is SEHNR and CDR2 is FQNEAQ (reference sequence). This CDR3 is built from 14 residues. The CDR3 loop is CASSSTGLTGELFF. The CDR3 DNA is TGTGCCAGCAGTTCCACCGGACTCACCGGGGAGCTGTTTTTT.

V gene TRBV12-3 or TRBV12-4 combines with J gene TRBJ2-7, with 11 positions matching TRBD2. This CDR3 has 14 residues. J lost 3 bases, V lost 6 bases, and 4 bases had no gene match. The CDR3 DNA reads TGTGCCAGCAGCCCCGGGACTAGCGGCTACGAGCAGTACTTC. It codes for CASSPGTSGYEQYF.

The V call is TRBV4-2, the J call TRBJ2-1; D is perhaps TRBD1 (6 bases). The germline gives CDR1 LGHNA, CDR2 YNFKEQ. The CDR3 extends over 17 amino acids. Between the trimmed V and J ends, which lost 0 bases and 4 bases, there was a span of 16 bases. The CDR3 DNA is TGTGCCAGCAGCCAAGACAGGGGCGGTCAATCGTACAATGAGCAGTTCTTC. It yields the protein CASSQDRGGQSYNEQFF.

The V and J genes are TRBV2 and TRBJ1-1; no clear D. V gave up 5 bases and J gave up 3 bases, with 10 bases separating them. The CDR3 totals 13 residues. The germline V gene has CDR1 SNHLY and CDR2 FYNNEI. CDR3 region: CASSTPGDTEAFF. The CDR3 DNA follows: TGTGCCAGCAGTACCCCCGGCGACACTGAAGCTTTCTTT.

The gene calls are TRBV20-1 and TRBJ1-5; a weak D match, TRBD1 (6 bases). Germline V gives CDR1 DFQATT, CDR2 SNEGSKA (reference sequence). The CDR3 sequence is 11 residues long. The CDR3 coding sequence is TGCAGCGCGCAGGGGCCCGGTTCCCAGCATTTT. Encoded protein: CSAQGPGSQHF.

Concerning this clonotype: Mismatch with germline at one junction end may stem from a read error. The genes are TRBV13 and TRBJ2-1, with D tentatively TRBD2 (6 bases). The CDR3 runs 16 residues. Per germline, CDR1 PRHDT and CDR2 FYEKMQ (reference sequence). CDR3 region: CASTLPSAGSYNEQFF. CDR3 DNA sequence: TGTGCCAGCACCTTACCTAGCGCGGGGTCCTACAATGAGCAGTTCTTC. The entire variable domain, with the rest obtained from reference TRBV13 and TRBJ2-1, is as follows: AAGVIQSPRHLIKEKRETATLKCYPIPRHDTVYWYQQGPGQDPQFLISFYEKMQSDKGSIPDRFSAQQFSDYHSELNMSSLELGDSALYFCASTLPSAGSYNEQFFGPGTRLTVL.

The V gene is TRBV10-1, the J gene TRBJ1-5; D unresolved. Deletions cut 5 bases from V and 2 bases from J, with 10 bases between. Germline CDR1 is WNHNN and CDR2 is SYGVQD (reference sequence). The CDR3 extends over 14 amino acids. The CDR3 loop reads CASSMGGRNQPQHF. The DNA of the CDR3 is TGCGCCAGCAGTATGGGCGGGCGCAATCAGCCCCAGCATTTT.

V and J are TRBV12-3 or TRBV12-4 and TRBJ1-1; 7 positions agree with TRBD1. The J segment lost 4 bases and the V segment lost 7 bases, leaving 12 bases of the junction unmatched. The CDR3 is 15 residues long. In nucleotides, the CDR3 is TGTGCCAGCACCTTAGCGGCAGGGGGATTCACTGAAGCTTTCTTT. Protein: CASTLAAGGFTEAFF.